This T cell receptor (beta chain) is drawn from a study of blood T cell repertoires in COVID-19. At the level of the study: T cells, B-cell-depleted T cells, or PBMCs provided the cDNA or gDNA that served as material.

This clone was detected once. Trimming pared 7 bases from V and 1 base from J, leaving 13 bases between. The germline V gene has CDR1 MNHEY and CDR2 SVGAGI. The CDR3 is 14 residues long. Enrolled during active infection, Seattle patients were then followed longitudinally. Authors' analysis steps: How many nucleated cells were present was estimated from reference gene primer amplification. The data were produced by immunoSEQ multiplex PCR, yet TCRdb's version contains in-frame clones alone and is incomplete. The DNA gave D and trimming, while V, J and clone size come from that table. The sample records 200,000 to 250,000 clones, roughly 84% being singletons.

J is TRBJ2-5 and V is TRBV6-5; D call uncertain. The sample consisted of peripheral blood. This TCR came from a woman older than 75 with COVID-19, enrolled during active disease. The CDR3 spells CASKETGSQETQYF. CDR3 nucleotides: TGTGCCAGCAAGGAGACCGGCTCCCAAGAGACCCAGTACTTC.